One sample yielded the 6 T cell receptor beta chains listed below, sequenced in a study of blood T cell repertoires in COVID-19. The protocol was immunoSEQ multiplex PCR, while the TCRdb copy is restricted to in-frame clones and leaves out a portion. The sample lists 65,000 to 75,000 clones, approximately 80% occurring once. The sample taken for sequencing was peripheral blood. The origin of the receptors is a man at least 80 years old with acute or convalescent COVID-19.

The genes are TRBV5-4 and TRBJ1-3; possible D gene TRBD1, 5 bases. CDR1 and CDR2 (germline): SGHNT, YYREEE (reference sequence). V lost 4 bases and J 0 bases, leaving 14 bases between the germline ends. The CDR3 is made up of 16 amino acids. The CDR3 DNA is TGTGCCAGCAGCCTCGGGGGGACTTACTCTGGAAACACCATATATTTT. Translation: CASSLGGTYSGNTIYF.

The V call is TRBV5-1, the J call TRBJ2-7, with 8 bases identical to TRBD2. The germline V gene has CDR1 SGHRS and CDR2 YFSETQ. V lost 7 bases to trimming and J lost 2 bases; unmatched junction nucleotides: 11. This CDR3 is built from 15 residues. CDR3 DNA sequence: TGCGCCAGCGGCGAAACTAGCGGCTCTACCTACGAGCAGTACTTC. This codes for CASGETSGSTYEQYF.

The chain recombines TRBV5-1 with TRBJ1-2; 9 bases fit TRBD1. V was pared by 0 bases and J by 6 bases, with 3 bases of the junction left unmatched. Germline loops: CDR1 SGHRS, CDR2 YFSETQ. This CDR3 comprises 14 residues. The CDR3 spells CASSLAGTGNGYTF. The CDR3 DNA is TGCGCCAGCAGCTTGGCAGGGACAGGGAATGGCTACACCTTC. The full variable domain, its missing parts supplied by reference TRBV5-1 and TRBJ1-2, is KAGVTQTPRYLIKTRGQQVTLSCSPISGHRSVSWYQQTPGQGLQFLFEYFSETQRNKGNFPGRFSGRQFSNSRSEMNVSTLELGDSALYLCASSLAGTGNGYTFGSGTRLTVV.

This chain joins TRBV18 and TRBJ1-4; D gene unclear. From germline, CDR1 is KGHSH and CDR2 LQKENI. The CDR3 runs 13 residues. V shed 4 bases and J shed 6 bases, with 9 bases lying between them. CDR3 sequence: CASSRAADEKLFF. CDR3 nucleotide sequence: TGTGCCAGCTCACGCGCGGCTGATGAAAAACTGTTTTTT.

CDR3 DNA sequence: TGTGCCAGCACTAAGGGACTAGCGGGGAGCACAGATACGCAGTATTTT. Translating it yields CASTKGLAGSTDTQYF. The chain joins TRBV9 to TRBJ2-3; 13 bases align to TRBD2. Germline CDR1 and CDR2: SGDLS and YYNGEE. The CDR3 contains 16 residues. J gave up 0 bases and V 6 bases, and 4 bases lay outside the gene matches. Drawing the rest from reference TRBV9 and TRBJ2-3, the complete variable domain is DSGVTQTPKHLITATGQRVTLRCSPRSGDLSVYWYQQSLDQGLQFLIQYYNGEERAKGNILERFSAQQFPDLHSELNLSSLELGDSALYFCASTKGLAGSTDTQYFGPGTRLTVL.

This clone was found once. This sequence joins TRBV4-1 and TRBJ2-3, with a weak D call TRBD1 (6 bases). This CDR3 is built from 18 residues. V was shortened by 0 bases and J by 0 bases, with 16 bases between the two germline ends. Germline V CDR1 and CDR2: MGHRA, YSYEKL. Here the CDR3 DNA reads TGCGCCAGCAGCCAAGATGTTAACAGGGTCATTAGCACAGATACGCAGTATTTT. This codes for CASSQDVNRVISTDTQYF.